The next 3 T cell receptor beta chains were all read from a single sample in a study of identical twins. TCRdb redid the calling of the 5' RACE reads with MiXCR, one entry per CDR3 protein. The sample comprises some 900,000 distinct CDR3 sequences, about 12% of which are singletons, and roughly 1.5% rests with the top ten. In addition, the sample was reused for a study of yellow fever vaccine responses in identical twins.

The source material was PBMCs. These receptors came from a woman younger than 35 in good health.

This clonotype was seen a few times. The chain is built from TRBV7-9 and TRBJ2-2, with D perhaps TRBD1 or TRBD2 (5 bases each). V lost 4 bases and J lost 0, with 15 bases in between. The germline V gene encodes CDR1 SEHNR and CDR2 FQNEAQ (reference sequence). This CDR3 is 17 amino acids long. The CDR3 sequence: CASSSIPGRPNTGELFF. DNA for the CDR3: TGTGCCAGCAGCTCTATCCCGGGACGGCCGAACACCGGGGAGCTGTTTTTT.

This chain connects TRBV11-2 to TRBJ2-1; TRBD2 agrees at 12 bases. V dropped 1 base and J dropped 10; count of bases not matched to a gene: 8. Germline V gene data show CDR1 as SGHAT and CDR2 as FQNNGV. This CDR3 region has 16 residues. The CDR3 nucleotides read TGTGCCAGCAGCTTAGTTTCTAGCGGGGGGGCTCGGGAGCAGTTCTTC. This gives the protein CASSLVSSGGAREQFF.

This clonotype has a handful of counts. The J gene is TRBJ2-5, the V gene TRBV3-1, with 9 bases lining up with TRBD2. The germline V gene has CDR1 LGHDT and CDR2 YNNKEL (reference sequence). V lost 4 bases to trimming and J lost 5 bases; unmatched junction nucleotides: 8. This CDR3 is built from 15 residues. The CDR3 region has the DNA TGTGCCAGCAGCCCCCTCCCTAGCGGGACGGAGACCCAGTACTTC. Its translation is CASSPLPSGTETQYF.